This T cell receptor (beta chain) was obtained from a study of T cell responses to AZD1222 COVID-19 vaccine. Generated by immunoSEQ multiplex PCR, the TCRdb table keeps only in-frame clones and is missing some. Of about 73,000 clones listed, roughly 88% are singletons. Deletions cut 5 bases from V and 4 bases from J, with 14 bases between. Germline V CDR1 and CDR2: SGHTA, FQGNSA. The CDR3 is made up of 15 amino acids. J is TRBJ2-2 and V is TRBV7-2, with a tentative D call TRBD1 (5 bases). Sequencing was performed on peripheral blood, taken 28 days after the second AZD1222 dose. The TCR originated in an adult who received the AZD1222 COVID-19 vaccine. In DNA form, the CDR3 reads TGTGCCAGCAGCCTCTCTCACAGGCCCACCGGGGAGCTGTTTTTT. Its protein is CASSLSHRPTGELFF.